This TCR beta chain is from a study of regulatory T cells in long-lasting Graves disease (TCRdb year 2021). Looking at the study overall: In the newly diagnosed Graves' disease group, patients had been taking antithyroid drugs for less than 3 months. TCR sequencing covered roughly 13 persistent and 20 newly diagnosed Graves' disease patients, 33 samples in total. This study used TCR sequencing and RNA sequencing of peripheral blood to compare persistent Graves' disease patients against newly diagnosed Graves' disease patients. The study was conducted in China and was registered as a clinical trial.

Here is what the overall study found, with its caveats: Because the primary lesion, thyroid tissue, could not be accessed, the study looked at peripheral blood alone. Compared with newly diagnosed patients, persistent Graves' disease patients had lower TCR Shannon entropy and fewer highly expanded clones, which suggests clonal expansion. As a limitation, the authors acknowledged that the small sample size may reduce accuracy. Persistent patients shared more public clonotypes among themselves (around 2,500) than newly diagnosed patients did (over 950). Sequencing and analysis were limited to the TCR beta chain.

Library preparation employed multiplex PCR. The sample was run on an Illumina HiSeq 4000. TCR beta libraries were built with iRepertoire HTBI primers and Arm-PCR amplification of CDR3 regions. Before sequencing, the PCR products went through gel purification. The published analysis was carried out like this. A total of fewer than 65 TRBV and approximately 13 TRBJ segments were identified across samples and were used for gene usage analysis of CDR3 amino acid clonotypes. COPE and FqMerger were used to merge filtered high-quality paired reads into contigs. Contigs were aligned with BLAST to IMGT TRBV, TRBD and TRBJ reference genes, and CDR3 was defined per IMGT. Any clonotype with a frequency above 0.1% was classified as a highly expanded clone. Shannon entropy was used to measure repertoire diversity, and the Gini coefficient was used to measure V-J evenness. A clonotype was considered public if more than one individual shared it. TCRdb reanalyzed the raw reads on its own, using fastp at Q25 for trimming and MiXCR for clone calling, and kept in-frame beta chains. All rows with the same CDR3 protein become a single entry with the most common DNA and genes. V and J calls and clone size were set by TCRdb, not the authors. In all, the sample holds more than 450,000 distinct CDR3 sequences, and more than 10% of those were seen once. Almost 9% of the sample is held by the ten biggest clonotypes.

This clonotype was detected ten times or more. What antigen it recognizes has not been identified. Within one base of it there is no much larger clone, and no base qualities were kept. What the time point label conveys for this sample: newly diagnosed GD, antithyroid drugs for less than 3 months. For both TCR sequencing and RNA sequencing, RNA was extracted from PBMCs using TRIzol. The diagnosis of Graves' disease was made according to American Thyroid Association guidelines. Patients were recruited from an endocrinology department in Xi'an, China. Each patient gave approximately 10 milliliters of peripheral blood, collected in an EDTA anticoagulant tube. Ficoll Paque Plus density gradient separation was used to isolate PBMCs, and no further T cell sorting was performed. An Agilent 2100 Bioanalyzer and agarose gel were used to check RNA quality, and a NanoDrop 2000 was used to measure RNA concentration.

This same sample was also part of a study on T cells in Graves' hyperthyroidism and ophthalmopathy. As noted in the second study: A patient counted as having stable Graves' hyperthyroidism if no progression to ophthalmopathy occurred over 18 months of follow-up. Hyperthyroidism patients were newly diagnosed, had a disease duration of under 2 months, and were aged 18 to 65 years. The study excluded patients with uncontrolled infections, other autoimmune diseases, pregnancy or lactation. Diagnoses relied on clinical symptoms, serum thyroxine and TRAb, thyroid ultrasound and orbital computed tomography. The first round of RT-PCR for the TCR CDR3 was performed with the HTBI primer set and the Qiagen OneStep RT-PCR kit. Most expanded thyroid clonotypes (frequency above 0.001) were also detected in blood, suggesting blood repertoires may reflect thyroid immune responses. A model built on a 13 V-J signature distinguished ophthalmopathy from stable hyperthyroidism, reaching about 89% sensitivity and about 81% specificity in cross-validation and 80%/75% in testing. In validation, the model predicted progression to ophthalmopathy a median of approximately 6.3 months before onset, with about 70% sensitivity and roughly 77% specificity. To identify distinguishing TCR V-J signatures, a discovery cohort of around 98 patients was used, comprising some 45 with Graves' ophthalmopathy and roughly 60 with stable Graves' hyperthyroidism. Prospective prediction of ophthalmopathy was tested in an independent validation cohort consisting of under 20 hyperthyroidism patients and around 16 patients who later progressed to ophthalmopathy. The roughly 94 discovery patients were randomly split 7:3 into training and test sets. The study also compared thyroid tissue and blood T-cell repertoires from a handful of Graves' hyperthyroidism patients. Once sampling was done, hyperthyroidism patients were given methimazole at a starting dose of 30 mg daily, whereas ophthalmopathy patients were given high-dose intravenous methylprednisolone. A second multiplex PCR round built the libraries, followed by size selection and purification. Paired-end sequencing of the libraries was performed with 100 bp reads on an Illumina HiSeq2000. Raw data were processed with SOAPnuke, discarding reads with adapters, uncalled bases, mean Phred below 15, or no exact constant-primer or identifier match. COPE v1.2.5 was used to merge the high-quality paired reads, and each unique nucleotide sequence was defined as a clonotype. Clonotypes were aligned to IMGT TRBV, TRBD and TRBJ reference segments using MiTCR v1.1. Analysis was restricted to V-J combinations with a frequency above 0.0001, which covered approximately 99% of repertoires. The TCS score was defined as the ratio of F50 (clonal expansion) to E x V (chaos), calculated using BLOSUM62-based TCRdist between CDR3 peptides within each V-J. Welch's t-statistics and random forest reduced 500 to 550 V-J features to 10 to 15, which were used in a naive Bayes classifier (R e1071). No statistical method was used to fix the sample size in advance, and group allocation was not hidden from the investigators. According to the paper, TCR Vbeta CDR3 sequencing was carried out on roughly 130 peripheral blood samples, which came from 40 to 45 ophthalmopathy, fewer than 80 hyperthyroidism and roughly 17 progressor patients.

The sample was peripheral blood mononuclear cells (PBMCs), taken at new diagnosis, from a patient treated with antithyroid drugs. The receptor comes from a woman in her 30s with Graves disease. Donor details come from another sample of the same person, matched by shared clones.

For the CDR3, the sequence is CSAIGTAYQETQYF. In nucleotide form, the sequence is TGCAGCGCCATAGGGACAGCGTACCAAGAGACCCAGTACTTC. The rearrangement joined TRBV29-1 to TRBJ2-5; TRBD1 matches 7 bases in the middle. The germline V gene provides CDR1 SQVTM and CDR2 ANQGSEA. Germline trimming: 7 bases from V, 0 bases from J; junction bases outside gene matches: 8. The CDR3 measures 14 amino acids from cysteine to phenylalanine. CDR3 DNA is the only sequence kept; it has 42 bases, read in frame from the first base.